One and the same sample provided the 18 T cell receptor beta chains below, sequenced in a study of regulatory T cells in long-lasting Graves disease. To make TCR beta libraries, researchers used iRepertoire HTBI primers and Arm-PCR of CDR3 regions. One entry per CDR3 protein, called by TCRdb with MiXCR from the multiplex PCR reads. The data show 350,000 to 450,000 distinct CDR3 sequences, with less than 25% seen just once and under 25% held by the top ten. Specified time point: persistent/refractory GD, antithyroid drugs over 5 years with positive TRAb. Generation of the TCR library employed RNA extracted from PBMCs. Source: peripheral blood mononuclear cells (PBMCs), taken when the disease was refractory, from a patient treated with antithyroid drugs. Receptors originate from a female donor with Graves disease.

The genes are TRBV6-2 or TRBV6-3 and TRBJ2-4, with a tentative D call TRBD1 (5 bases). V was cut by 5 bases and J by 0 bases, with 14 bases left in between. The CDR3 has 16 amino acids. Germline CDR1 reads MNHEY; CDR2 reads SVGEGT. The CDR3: CASSETVTLAKNIQYF. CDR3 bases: TGTGCCAGCAGTGAGACAGTAACACTAGCCAAAAACATTCAGTACTTC.

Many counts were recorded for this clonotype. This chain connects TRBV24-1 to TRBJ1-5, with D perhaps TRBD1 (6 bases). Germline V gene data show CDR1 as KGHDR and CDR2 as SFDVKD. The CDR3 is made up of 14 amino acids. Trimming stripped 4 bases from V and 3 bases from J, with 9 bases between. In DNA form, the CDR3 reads TGTGCCACCAGTGAAACAGGGTACAATCAGCCCCAGCATTTT. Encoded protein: CATSETGYNQPQHF.

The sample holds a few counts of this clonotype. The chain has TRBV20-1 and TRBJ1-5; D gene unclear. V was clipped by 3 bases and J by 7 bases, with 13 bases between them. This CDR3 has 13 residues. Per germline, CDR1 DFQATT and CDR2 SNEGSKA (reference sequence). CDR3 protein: CSARNPLGQPQHF. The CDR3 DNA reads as TGCAGTGCTAGGAACCCACTGGGGCAGCCCCAGCATTTT.

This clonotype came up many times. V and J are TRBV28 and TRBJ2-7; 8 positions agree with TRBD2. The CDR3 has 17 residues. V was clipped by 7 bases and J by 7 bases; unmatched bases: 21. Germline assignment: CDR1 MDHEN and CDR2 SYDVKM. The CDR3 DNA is TGTGCCAGCATCCCCAACGATTGGCGGGAGGTTGCTCGGGAGCAGTACTTC. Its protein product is CASIPNDWREVAREQYF.

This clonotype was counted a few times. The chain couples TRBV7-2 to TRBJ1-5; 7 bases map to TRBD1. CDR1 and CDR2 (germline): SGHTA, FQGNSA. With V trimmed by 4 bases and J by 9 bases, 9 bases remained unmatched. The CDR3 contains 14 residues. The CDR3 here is CASSSTGAPWPQHF. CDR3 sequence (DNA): TGTGCCAGCAGCTCCACAGGGGCTCCTTGGCCCCAGCATTTT.

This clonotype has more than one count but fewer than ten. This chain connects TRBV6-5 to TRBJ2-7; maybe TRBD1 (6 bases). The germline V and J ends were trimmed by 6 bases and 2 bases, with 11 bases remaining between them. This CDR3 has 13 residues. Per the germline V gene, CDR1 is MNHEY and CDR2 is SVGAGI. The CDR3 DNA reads TGTGCCAGCAGATACGACAGGACCTACGAGCAGTACTTC. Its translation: CASRYDRTYEQYF.

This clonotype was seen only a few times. CDR3 protein: CSARDRVSEQYF. The CDR3 DNA reads TGCAGTGCTAGAGATAGGGTGAGCGAGCAGTACTTC. The chain carries TRBV20-1 and TRBJ2-7; no clear D gene. With 0 bases removed from V and 6 bases from J, the gap between germline ends came to 9 bases. Per germline, CDR1 DFQATT and CDR2 SNEGSKA (reference sequence). This CDR3 has 12 amino acids.

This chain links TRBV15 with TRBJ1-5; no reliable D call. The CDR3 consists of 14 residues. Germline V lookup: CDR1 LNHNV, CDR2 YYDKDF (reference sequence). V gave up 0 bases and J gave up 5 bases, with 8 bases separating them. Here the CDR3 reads CATSRDMGYQPQHF. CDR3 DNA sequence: TGTGCCACCAGCAGAGATATGGGTTATCAGCCCCAGCATTTT.

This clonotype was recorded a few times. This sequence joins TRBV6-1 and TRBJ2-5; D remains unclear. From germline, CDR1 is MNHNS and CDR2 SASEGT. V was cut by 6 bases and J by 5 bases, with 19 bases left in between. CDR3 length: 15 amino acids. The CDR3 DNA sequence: TGTGCCAGCAGCCTAGGAAGGGTTGGTGGGGAGACCCAGTACTTC. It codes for CASSLGRVGGETQYF.

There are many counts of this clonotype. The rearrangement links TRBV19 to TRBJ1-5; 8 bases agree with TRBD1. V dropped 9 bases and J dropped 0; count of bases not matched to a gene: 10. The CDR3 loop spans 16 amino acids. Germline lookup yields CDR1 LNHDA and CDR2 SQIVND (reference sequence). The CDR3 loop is CASWDRLFGSNQPQHF. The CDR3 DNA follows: TGTGCCAGCTGGGACAGGTTATTTGGTAGCAATCAGCCCCAGCATTTT.

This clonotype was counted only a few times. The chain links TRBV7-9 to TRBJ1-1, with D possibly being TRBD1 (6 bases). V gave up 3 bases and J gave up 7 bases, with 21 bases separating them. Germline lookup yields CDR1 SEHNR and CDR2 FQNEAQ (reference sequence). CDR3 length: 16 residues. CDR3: CASSFSTGPKGFEAFF. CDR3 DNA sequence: TGTGCCAGCAGCTTCTCAACAGGGCCCAAGGGATTTGAAGCTTTCTTT. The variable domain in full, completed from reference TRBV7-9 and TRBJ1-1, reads DTGVSQNPRHKITKRGQNVTFRCDPISEHNRLYWYRQTLGQGPEFLTYFQNEAQLEKSRLLSDRFSAERPKGSFSTLEIQRTEQGDSAMYLCASSFSTGPKGFEAFFGQGTRLTVV.

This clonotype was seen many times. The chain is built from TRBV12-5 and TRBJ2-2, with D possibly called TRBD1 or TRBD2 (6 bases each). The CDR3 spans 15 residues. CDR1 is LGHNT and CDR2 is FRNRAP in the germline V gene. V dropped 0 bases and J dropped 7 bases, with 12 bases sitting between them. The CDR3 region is CASGLVPGASGELFF. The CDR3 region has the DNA TGTGCTAGTGGTTTGGTACCGGGGGCAAGCGGGGAGCTGTTTTTT.

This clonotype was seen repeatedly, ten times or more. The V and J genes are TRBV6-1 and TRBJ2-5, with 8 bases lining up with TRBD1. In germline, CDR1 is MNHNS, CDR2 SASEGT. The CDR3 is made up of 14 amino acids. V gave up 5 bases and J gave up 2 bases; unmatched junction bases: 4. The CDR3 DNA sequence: TGTGCCAGCAGTATCAGGGGGCAGCAAGAGACCCAGTACTTC. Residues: CASSIRGQQETQYF.

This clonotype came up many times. The CDR3: CAWKQSLEGYTF. The CDR3 DNA reads as TGTGCCTGGAAACAGTCCCTGGAGGGCTACACCTTC. J is TRBJ1-2 and V is TRBV30; no clear D. The V and J ends lost 4 bases and 8 bases respectively, with 14 bases between them. CDR3 length equals 12 residues. CDR1 GTSNPN and CDR2 SVGIG come from the germline V gene (reference sequence).

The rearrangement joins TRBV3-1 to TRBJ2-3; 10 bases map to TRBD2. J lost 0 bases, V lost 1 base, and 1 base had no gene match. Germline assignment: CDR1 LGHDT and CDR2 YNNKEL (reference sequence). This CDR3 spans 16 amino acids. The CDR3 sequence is CASSQGTSGSTDTQYF. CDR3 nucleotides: TGTGCCAGCAGCCAAGGGACTAGCGGAAGCACAGATACGCAGTATTTT.

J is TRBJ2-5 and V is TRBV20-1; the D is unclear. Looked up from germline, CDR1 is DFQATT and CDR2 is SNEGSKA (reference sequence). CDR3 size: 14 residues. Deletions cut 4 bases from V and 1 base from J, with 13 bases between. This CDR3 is CSATPTTRQETQYF. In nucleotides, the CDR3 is TGCAGTGCTACCCCCACCACCCGCCAAGAGACCCAGTACTTC.

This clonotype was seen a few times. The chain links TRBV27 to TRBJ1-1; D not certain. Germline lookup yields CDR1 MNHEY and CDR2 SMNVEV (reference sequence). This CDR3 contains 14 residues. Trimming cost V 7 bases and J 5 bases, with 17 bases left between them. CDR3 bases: TGTGCCAGCACCCGCGGCGACCGAGCGACTGAAGCTTTCTTT. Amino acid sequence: CASTRGDRATEAFF.

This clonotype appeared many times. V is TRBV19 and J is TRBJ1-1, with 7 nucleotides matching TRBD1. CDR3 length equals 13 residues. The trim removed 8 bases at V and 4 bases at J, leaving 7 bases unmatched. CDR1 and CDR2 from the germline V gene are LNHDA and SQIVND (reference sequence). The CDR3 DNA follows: TGTGCCAGTCGAGGACAGGCGGTCACTGAAGCTTTCTTT. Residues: CASRGQAVTEAFF.